This T cell receptor beta chain was captured by sequencing in a study of identical twins. The study, taken as a whole, reports: Invariant populations such as MAIT and iNKT cells could partly muddle zero-insertion analyses.

TCRdb itself ran the 5' RACE reads through MiXCR, one entry per CDR3 protein. This table holds a few hundred thousand distinct CDR3 sequences, approximately 8.8% found once. This clonotype was seen at least ten times. Its antigen is still unknown. Germline CDR1 reads SGHRS; CDR2 reads YFSETQ. The CDR3 totals 14 residues. With 0 bases removed from V and 10 bases from J, the gap between germline ends came to 14 bases. The sample taken for sequencing was naive T cells sorted from blood. This rearrangement joins TRBV5-1 to TRBJ2-1; no definite D call. The sequence was obtained from a woman between 45 and 60 years old in good health. The CDR3 DNA reads TGCGCCAGCAGCTTGGATGGCAGGTCTACGGAGCAGTTCTTC. It codes for CASSLDGRSTEQFF.